The 20 T cell receptor beta chains in this list originate from one sample, sequenced in a study of cytomegalovirus exposure and HLA in healthy donors. The PCR made use of 60 Vbeta and 13 Jbeta primers. Only in-frame clones appear in the TCRdb table, and some are missing; sequencing was by immunoSEQ multiplex PCR. The table lists tens of thousands of clones, with around 3.6% in the top ten. The specimen sequenced was PBMCs. All receptors come from a man aged 40-49 years in good health and CMV-seronegative.

The chain recombines TRBV6-5 with TRBJ2-7; maybe TRBD2 (6 bases). The CDR3 loop spans 13 amino acids. Looked up from germline, CDR1 is MNHEY and CDR2 is SVGAGI. V shed 4 bases and J shed 7 bases, with 14 bases lying between them. The CDR3 region has the DNA TGTGCCAGCAGTTCCATTACTGCGGGAGAGCAGTACTTC. Amino acid sequence: CASSSITAGEQYF.

The chain has TRBV7-6 and TRBJ2-7, with 10 bases lining up with TRBD2. Germline CDR1 and CDR2: SGHVS and FNYEAQ. This CDR3 region has 15 residues. V lost 1 base to trimming and J lost 4 bases; unmatched junction nucleotides: 4. The CDR3 loop reads CASSLGTSGLYEQYF. DNA for the CDR3: TGTGCCAGCAGCTTAGGGACTAGCGGTCTTTACGAGCAGTACTTC. The complete variable domain, with remaining parts taken from reference TRBV7-6 and TRBJ2-7, reads GAGVSQSPRYKVTKRGQDVALRCDPISGHVSLYWYRQALGQGPEFLTYFNYEAQQDKSGLPNDRFSAERPEGSISTLTIQRTEQRDSAMYRCASSLGTSGLYEQYFGPGTRLTVT.

CDR3 protein: CASSSPYREETQYF. DNA for the CDR3: TGTGCCAGCAGCTCACCCTACAGGGAAGAGACCCAGTACTTC. This chain joins TRBV7-2 and TRBJ2-5, with D perhaps matching TRBD1 (6 bases). The ends were cut back, 4 bases at V and 3 bases at J, with 12 bases in the middle. The germline gives CDR1 SGHTA, CDR2 FQGNSA. The CDR3 length is 14 residues.

This chain uses TRBV28 with TRBJ1-2, with D uncertain. Germline CDR1 is MDHEN and CDR2 is SYDVKM. CDR3 length equals 15 residues. V was shortened by 3 bases and J by 1 base, with 12 bases between the two germline ends. This chain's CDR3 is CASSLFRHLNYGYTF. The CDR3 DNA is TGTGCCAGCAGTTTGTTTCGACATCTTAACTATGGCTACACCTTC.

The V gene is TRBV5-4, the J gene TRBJ1-2; D is possibly TRBD1 (5 bases). Germline loops: CDR1 SGHNT, CDR2 YYREEE (reference sequence). The CDR3 length is 15 residues. The V end was cut by 0 bases, the J end by 0 bases, with 9 bases between. CDR3 sequence: CASSLVGHPNYGYTF. The DNA for the CDR3 is TGTGCCAGCAGCTTGGTAGGACACCCTAACTATGGCTACACCTTC.

The chain recombines TRBV29-1 with TRBJ2-2; TRBD1 aligns across 8 bases. CDR1 and CDR2 from the germline V gene are SQVTM and ANQGSEA. The CDR3 spans 14 residues. With V trimmed by 6 bases and J by 8 bases, 11 bases remained unmatched. This CDR3 is CSVLHDRGSGELFF. The CDR3 DNA reads TGCAGCGTCTTACATGACAGGGGTTCGGGGGAGCTGTTTTTT.

CDR3 in amino acids: CASSSGQVMYEQYF. The CDR3 DNA follows: TGTGCCAGCAGTTCAGGACAGGTCATGTACGAGCAGTACTTC. The genes are TRBV27 and TRBJ2-5; 7 bases map to TRBD1. The last part of the DNA fits TRBJ2-7 better; the J call may be wrong. This CDR3 contains 14 residues. From germline, CDR1 is MNHEY and CDR2 SMNVEV (reference sequence).

The chain recombines TRBV4-1 with TRBJ1-2; D ambiguous. The CDR3 has 14 amino acids. Trimming took 6 bases from V and 1 from J, leaving 12 bases between them. Germline V lookup: CDR1 MGHRA, CDR2 YSYEKL. CDR3 coding DNA: TGCGCCAGCAGTAGGGCGGGAGTTAACTATGGCTACACCTTC. Translating gives CASSRAGVNYGYTF.

V usage is TRBV28 and J usage is TRBJ1-1, with TRBD1 matching 8 bases. The CDR3 runs to 12 residues. V was pared by 1 base and J by 11 bases, with 3 bases of the junction left unmatched. Germline V lookup: CDR1 MDHEN, CDR2 SYDVKM. The chain's CDR3 is CASSLLDRAAFF. Written as DNA, the CDR3 is TGTGCCAGCAGTTTATTGGACAGGGCTGCTTTCTTT.

The chain couples TRBV19 to TRBJ2-7; D unresolved. Trimming shortened V by 6 bases and J by 7 bases, and 19 bases separated the two germline ends. Germline assignment: CDR1 LNHDA and CDR2 SQIVND (reference sequence). This CDR3 contains 14 residues. CDR3 in amino acids: CASSLTEVLGEQYF. CDR3 coding DNA: TGTGCCAGTAGCCTCACCGAGGTTTTAGGTGAGCAGTACTTC.

The gene calls are TRBV28 and TRBJ2-7; no clear D gene. Trimming left V 7 bases short and J 3 bases short, with 19 bases between. Germline-derived CDR1 and CDR2 are MDHEN and SYDVKM. The CDR3 is made up of 15 amino acids. In nucleotides, the CDR3 is TGTGCCAGCACCTTGGCTCCGGGTCTTTTCTACGAGCAGTACTTC. As protein: CASTLAPGLFYEQYF.

V usage is TRBV11-3 and J usage is TRBJ2-6; D not certain. The CDR3 is made up of 15 amino acids. Germline lookup yields CDR1 SGHNT and CDR2 YENEEA. The ends were cut back, 5 bases at V and 0 bases at J, with 8 bases in the middle. CDR3 bases: TGTGCCAGCAGCCTTGCGGCCTCTGGGGCCAACGTCCTGACTTTC. As protein: CASSLAASGANVLTF.

The gene calls are TRBV18 and TRBJ2-2; D is ambiguous. The ends were cut back, 0 bases at V and 5 bases at J, with 7 bases in the middle. Germline CDR1 reads KGHSH; CDR2 reads LQKENI. CDR3 size: 14 residues. As DNA, the CDR3 is TGTGCCAGCTCACCACCGAGGCGGACCGGGGAGCTGTTTTTT. This translates into CASSPPRRTGELFF. The full variable domain, in which reference TRBV18 and TRBJ2-2 provide the parts outside the CDR3, is NAGVMQNPRHLVRRRGQEARLRCSPMKGHSHVYWYRQLPEEGLKFMVYLQKENIIDESGMPKERFSAEFPKEGPSILRIQQVVRGDSAAYFCASSPPRRTGELFFGEGSRLTVL.

V and J are TRBV5-1 and TRBJ2-1; D is unclear. V was cut by 3 bases and J by 4 bases, with 2 bases left in between. CDR3 size: 11 residues. CDR1 and CDR2 from the germline V gene are SGHRS and YFSETQ. CDR3 in DNA: TGCGCCAGCAGCTCATACAATGAGCAGTTCTTC. Its protein is CASSSYNEQFF. Full variable domain (remainder filled in from reference TRBV5-1 and TRBJ2-1): KAGVTQTPRYLIKTRGQQVTLSCSPISGHRSVSWYQQTPGQGLQFLFEYFSETQRNKGNFPGRFSGRQFSNSRSEMNVSTLELGDSALYLCASSSYNEQFFGPGTRLTVL.

The chain is built from TRBV5-1 and TRBJ2-1; 12 bases align to TRBD2. V was pared by 2 bases and J by 8 bases, with 5 bases of the junction left unmatched. Germline V gene sequence: CDR1 SGHRS, CDR2 YFSETQ. The CDR3 runs 15 residues. The DNA for the CDR3 is TGCGCCAGCAGCTTCGGACTAGCGGGGTTAGATGAGCAGTTCTTC. Its protein product is CASSFGLAGLDEQFF.

This chain joins TRBV7-3 and TRBJ2-2; D is possibly TRBD2 (6 bases). The ends were cut back, 1 base at V and 2 bases at J, with 11 bases in the middle. Per the germline V gene, CDR1 is SGHTA and CDR2 is FQGTGA. The CDR3 covers 16 residues. CDR3 in DNA: TGTGCCAGCAGCTTAAAGGGGCGGGGCAACACCGGGGAGCTGTTTTTT. It yields the protein CASSLKGRGNTGELFF.

The chain is built from TRBV2 and TRBJ1-5; a weak D match, TRBD1 (6 bases). Germline V gene data show CDR1 as SNHLY and CDR2 as FYNNEI. V was cut by 7 bases and J by 7 bases, with 20 bases left in between. This CDR3 has 15 amino acids. In DNA form, the CDR3 reads TGTGCCAGCACCCCGGGCCCAGGGGTAAAACAGCCCCAGCATTTT. Translating it yields CASTPGPGVKQPQHF. The full variable domain, in which reference TRBV2 and TRBJ1-5 provide the parts outside the CDR3, is EPEVTQTPSHQVTQMGQEVILRCVPISNHLYFYWYRQILGQKVEFLVSFYNNEISEKSEIFDDQFSVERPDGSNFTLKIRSTKLEDSAMYFCASTPGPGVKQPQHFGDGTRLSIL.

The genes are TRBV18 and TRBJ2-7; D ambiguous. The V end was cut by 0 bases, the J end by 5 bases, with 8 bases between. In germline, CDR1 is KGHSH, CDR2 LQKENI. This CDR3 region has 13 residues. The chain's CDR3 is CASSPPSRNEQYF. CDR3 coding DNA: TGTGCCAGCTCACCACCGTCCAGGAACGAGCAGTACTTC.

The chain is built from TRBV7-9 and TRBJ2-7; unclear D gene. Germline V gene lookup returns CDR1 SEHNR and CDR2 FQNEAQ (reference sequence). Trimming removed 4 bases from V and 3 bases from J, with 7 bases in between. The CDR3 is made up of 12 amino acids. The CDR3 sequence: CASSSRDYEQYF. The DNA of the CDR3 is TGTGCCAGCAGCTCCCGCGACTACGAGCAGTACTTC.

Measured by frequency, this clone is medium-sized (0.01 to 0.1%). This chain joins TRBV19 and TRBJ2-7, with TRBD2 as a possible D gene (6 bases). Trimming pared 1 base from V and 2 bases from J, leaving 12 bases between. From germline, CDR1 is LNHDA and CDR2 SQIVND (reference sequence). The CDR3 is made up of 15 amino acids. The CDR3 sequence is CASSIGEVFTYEQYF. The CDR3 coding sequence is TGTGCCAGTAGTATAGGGGAGGTCTTTACCTACGAGCAGTACTTC.